Presented here are 22 T cell receptor beta chains from one specimen sequenced in a study of blood T cell repertoires in COVID-19. Method: immunoSEQ multiplex PCR; TCRdb's copy keeps in-frame clones and lacks some. The profile covers more than 65,000 clones, with around three quarters appearing a single time and 25% to 30% taken by the ten largest. Source material: peripheral blood. All receptors derive from a woman of 80 years or more with active or convalescent COVID-19.

The rearrangement joins TRBV6-5 to TRBJ1-2; 7 bases match TRBD1. The CDR3 has 14 amino acids. Germline CDR1 is MNHEY and CDR2 is SVGAGI. Trimming at V came to 6 bases and at J to 8 bases, leaving 12 bases not matched to a gene. The CDR3 DNA reads TGTGCCAGCAGCGGGCCGGGACAGCGTTTGGGCTACACCTTC. It is translated as CASSGPGQRLGYTF.

J is TRBJ1-1 and V is TRBV29-1; TRBD1 matches at 9 bases. The CDR3 is 14 residues long. With 5 bases clipped from V and 11 bases from J, the junction kept 15 bases outside the gene matches. CDR1 and CDR2 from the germline V gene are SQVTM and ANQGSEA. For the CDR3, the DNA is TGCAGCGTTTGGGACAGGGATGAACAGGGCGGGGCTTTCTTT. Protein sequence: CSVWDRDEQGGAFF.

The chain combines TRBV7-2 with TRBJ2-7; D perhaps matches TRBD1 (6 bases). Germline V gene data show CDR1 as SGHTA and CDR2 as FQGNSA. V was clipped by 1 base and J by 1 base, with 14 bases between them. CDR3 length: 16 amino acids. CDR3 bases: TGTGCCAGCAGCTTAGGAAGACAGGCAAAATCCTACGAGCAGTACTTC. It yields the protein CASSLGRQAKSYEQYF.

CDR3 nucleotide sequence: TGTGCCAGCCCGCCCCCAGGGCAGGGGCACAATGAGCAGTTCTTC. Translated: CASPPPGQGHNEQFF. V gene TRBV28 combines with J gene TRBJ2-1, with a tentative D call TRBD1 (6 bases). The V end lost 8 bases, the J end lost 5 bases, and 19 bases lay between the germline ends. Per the germline V gene, CDR1 is MDHEN and CDR2 is SYDVKM. CDR3 length equals 15 residues.

The chain links TRBV5-1 to TRBJ2-1; TRBD2 matches 9 bases. With V trimmed by 4 bases and J by 4 bases, 6 bases remained unmatched. This CDR3 spans 15 amino acids. CDR1 and CDR2 from the germline V gene are SGHRS and YFSETQ. The CDR3 DNA follows: TGCGCCAGCAGCCCACTAGCGGGCGTTTACAATGAGCAGTTCTTC. Translating gives CASSPLAGVYNEQFF.

This rearrangement joins TRBV20-1 to TRBJ1-2; no reliable D call. Trimming shortened V by 4 bases and J by 8 bases, and 8 bases separated the two germline ends. The germline gives CDR1 DFQATT, CDR2 SNEGSKA (reference sequence). The CDR3 covers 10 residues. For the CDR3, the DNA is TGCAGTGCTAACTCACTAGGCTACACCTTC. It encodes CSANSLGYTF.

The gene calls are TRBV30 and TRBJ1-5; D gene ambiguous. The germline V and J ends were trimmed by 7 bases and 1 base, with 14 bases remaining between them. The CDR3 spans 14 residues. Germline lookup yields CDR1 GTSNPN and CDR2 SVGIG (reference sequence). The CDR3 bases are TGTGCCTTCCGCCGGGTTGGGAGCAATCAGCCCCAGCATTTT. Translated: CAFRRVGSNQPQHF. The whole variable domain, filled in from reference TRBV30 and TRBJ1-5, reads SQTIHQWPATLVQPVGSPLSLECTVEGTSNPNLYWYRQAAGRGLQLLFYSVGIGQISSEVPQNLSASRPQDRQFILSSKKLLLSDSGFYLCAFRRVGSNQPQHFGDGTRLSIL.

V gene TRBV20-1 combines with J gene TRBJ2-3, with TRBD2 matching over 8 bases. Looked up from germline, CDR1 is DFQATT and CDR2 is SNEGSKA (reference sequence). V shed 3 bases and J 0 bases; nucleotides not matched to a gene: 2. This CDR3 has 14 residues. The DNA for the CDR3 is TGCAGTGCTAGTGGCGGGGGGAGCACAGATACGCAGTATTTT. Its translation: CSASGGGSTDTQYF.

The gene calls are TRBV5-1 and TRBJ2-2, with D maybe TRBD2 (6 bases). Looked up from germline, CDR1 is SGHRS and CDR2 is YFSETQ. Deletions cut 0 bases from V and 5 bases from J, with 11 bases between. This CDR3 region has 15 residues. CDR3: CASSLVGGVTGELFF. The CDR3 region has the DNA TGCGCCAGCAGCTTGGTAGGCGGGGTTACCGGGGAGCTGTTTTTT.

The gene calls are TRBV11-2 and TRBJ1-4; TRBD1 aligns across 7 bases. CDR1 SGHAT and CDR2 FQNNGV come from the germline V gene. V dropped 2 bases and J dropped 2; count of bases not matched to a gene: 8. The CDR3 covers 17 residues. DNA for the CDR3: TGTGCCAGCAGCTTAAGTCAGGGGGTGGCCACTAATGAAAAACTGTTTTTT. Amino acid sequence: CASSLSQGVATNEKLFF.

The genes are TRBV5-8 and TRBJ2-2, with a weak D call TRBD1 (5 bases). The V end was cut by 1 base, the J end by 7 bases, with 14 bases between. Germline CDR1 reads SGHTS; CDR2 reads YDEGEE. The CDR3 is made up of 15 amino acids. The CDR3 protein is CASSLLSGMNGELFF. The CDR3 DNA reads as TGTGCCAGCAGCTTGCTTTCAGGGATGAACGGGGAGCTGTTTTTT.

This clone was counted only a few times. The rearrangement uses TRBV9 and TRBJ2-7, with 10 bases identical to TRBD2. V shed 0 bases and J 2 bases; nucleotides not matched to a gene: 20. The CDR3 has 21 amino acids. Germline CDR1 reads SGDLS; CDR2 reads YYNGEE. CDR3: CASSVVPRGGLAANDTYEQYF. CDR3 DNA sequence: TGTGCCAGCAGCGTAGTCCCTAGGGGTGGACTAGCGGCTAATGATACCTACGAGCAGTACTTC.

The V and J genes are TRBV7-3 and TRBJ2-2, with 8 bases lining up with TRBD2. V lost 5 bases and J lost 4; bases outside the gene matches: 6. Germline CDR1 is SGHTA and CDR2 is FQGTGA. CDR3 size: 15 residues. The DNA of the CDR3 is TGTGCCAGCAGCCCGGGGGGGGTGGCCACCGGGGAGCTGTTTTTT. It codes for CASSPGGVATGELFF.

This clone was picked up a small number of times. This rearrangement joins TRBV7-6 to TRBJ1-5, with 10 bases lining up with TRBD1. Per germline, CDR1 SGHVS and CDR2 FNYEAQ. This CDR3 comprises 18 residues. Losses at the gene ends were 0 bases for V and 6 bases for J; bases not matched to a gene: 11. CDR3 in amino acids: CASSLAGGTGANRQPQHF. The CDR3 coding sequence is TGTGCCAGCAGCTTAGCCGGTGGGACAGGGGCCAATCGTCAGCCCCAGCATTTT.

V gene TRBV5-1 combines with J gene TRBJ2-1; no firm D call. Trimming took off 7 bases at V and 6 bases at J, with 8 bases between the two ends. Germline-derived CDR1 and CDR2 are SGHRS and YFSETQ. The CDR3 runs 11 residues. The CDR3 is CASALANEQFF. In nucleotides, the CDR3 is TGCGCCAGCGCCCTGGCCAATGAGCAGTTCTTC.

This chain connects TRBV20-1 to TRBJ1-2; D is unresolved. The CDR3 is made up of 12 amino acids. Trimming stripped 3 bases from V and 7 bases from J, with 12 bases between. In germline, CDR1 is DFQATT, CDR2 SNEGSKA (reference sequence). The CDR3 spells CSASTSFLGYTF. The CDR3 DNA sequence: TGCAGTGCTAGTACTTCTTTCCTTGGCTACACCTTC.

V and J are TRBV19 and TRBJ2-2, with a possible D match to TRBD1 (6 bases). V dropped 4 bases and J dropped 6 bases, with 15 bases sitting between them. CDR1 and CDR2 from the germline V gene are LNHDA and SQIVND (reference sequence). The CDR3 is 15 residues long. The CDR3 DNA is TGTGCCAGTAGTAGGCCACAGGGTCTCGCCGGGGAGCTGTTTTTT. Protein product: CASSRPQGLAGELFF.

The chain has TRBV7-9 and TRBJ1-1, with 7 nucleotides matching TRBD1. The length of the CDR3 is 18 residues. Trimming took 0 bases from V and 1 from J; bases not matched to a gene: 11. Germline CDR1 and CDR2: SEHNR and FQNEAQ (reference sequence). This CDR3 is CASSLAGWAGGSNTEAFF. The CDR3 nucleotides read TGTGCCAGCAGCTTAGCGGGGTGGGCAGGGGGTTCGAACACTGAAGCTTTCTTT.

The chain combines TRBV4-3 with TRBJ1-6; 8 nucleotides line up with TRBD1. The CDR3 has 16 amino acids. Per the germline V gene, CDR1 is LGHNA and CDR2 is YSLEER. V lost 4 bases, J lost 9 bases, and 11 bases stayed unmatched. CDR3 amino acids: CASSLQNTGGISPLHF. In DNA form, the CDR3 reads TGCGCCAGCAGCCTCCAAAACACAGGGGGAATTTCACCCCTCCACTTT.

The chain employs TRBV6-2 or TRBV6-3 and TRBJ2-5; TRBD2 aligns across 7 bases. Germline V gene lookup returns CDR1 MNHEY and CDR2 SVGEGT. The CDR3 runs to 15 residues. The J segment lost 4 bases and the V segment lost 0 bases, leaving 5 bases of the junction unmatched. CDR3 bases: TGTGCCAGCAGTTACTCGACGGGGGGAGCAGAGACCCAGTACTTC. Translated: CASSYSTGGAETQYF.

The rearrangement uses TRBV4-3 and TRBJ2-7; 10 bases map to TRBD1. This CDR3 contains 15 residues. Germline-derived CDR1 and CDR2 are LGHNA and YSLEER. V dropped 1 base and J dropped 3; count of bases not matched to a gene: 3. DNA of the CDR3: TGCGCCAGCAGCCAAGGCGGACAGGGGGACTACGAGCAGTACTTC. Translating it yields CASSQGGQGDYEQYF.

The chain employs TRBV15 and TRBJ2-5; a possible D gene is TRBD2 (6 bases). The V and J ends lost 0 bases and 4 bases respectively, with 12 bases between them. The V gene's germline CDR1 is LNHNV and CDR2 YYDKDF (reference sequence). This CDR3 has 15 residues. The CDR3 bases are TGTGCCACCAGCAGAGATGGGCTAGCGACAGAGACCCAGTACTTC. Protein product: CATSRDGLATETQYF.